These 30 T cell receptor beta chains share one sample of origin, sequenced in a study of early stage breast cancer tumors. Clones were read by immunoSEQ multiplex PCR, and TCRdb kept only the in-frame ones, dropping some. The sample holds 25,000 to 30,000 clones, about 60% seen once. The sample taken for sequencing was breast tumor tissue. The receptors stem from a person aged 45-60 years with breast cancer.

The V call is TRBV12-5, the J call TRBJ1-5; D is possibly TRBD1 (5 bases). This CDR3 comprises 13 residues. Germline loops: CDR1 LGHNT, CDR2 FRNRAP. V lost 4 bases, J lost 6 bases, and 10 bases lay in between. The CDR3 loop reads CASGSSGGQPQHF. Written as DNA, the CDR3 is TGTGCTAGTGGTTCCTCGGGGGGTCAGCCCCAGCATTTT.

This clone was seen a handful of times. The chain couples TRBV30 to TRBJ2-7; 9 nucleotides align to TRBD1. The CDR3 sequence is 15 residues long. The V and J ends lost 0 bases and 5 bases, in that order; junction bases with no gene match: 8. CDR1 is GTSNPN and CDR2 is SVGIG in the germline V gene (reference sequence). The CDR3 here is CAWSVLGTGFHEQYF. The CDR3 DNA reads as TGTGCCTGGAGTGTACTGGGGACAGGGTTCCACGAGCAGTACTTC. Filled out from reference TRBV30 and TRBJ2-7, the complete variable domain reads SQTIHQWPATLVQPVGSPLSLECTVEGTSNPNLYWYRQAAGRGLQLLFYSVGIGQISSEVPQNLSASRPQDRQFILSSKKLLLSDSGFYLCAWSVLGTGFHEQYFGPGTRLTVT.

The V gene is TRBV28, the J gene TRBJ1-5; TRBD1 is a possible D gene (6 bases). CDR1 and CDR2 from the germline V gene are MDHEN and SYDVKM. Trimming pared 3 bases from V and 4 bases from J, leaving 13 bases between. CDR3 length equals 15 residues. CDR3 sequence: CASSFGGHLNQPQHF. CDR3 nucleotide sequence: TGTGCCAGCAGTTTTGGGGGACACTTAAATCAGCCCCAGCATTTT.

The CDR3 protein is CASSHPRPGGGRTQYF. For the CDR3, the DNA is TGTGCCAGCAGCCACCCCCGCCCGGGGGGCGGGAGAACGCAGTATTTT. This sequence joins TRBV7-9 and TRBJ2-3, with TRBD2 as a possible D gene (7 bases). CDR3 length: 16 residues. V dropped 5 bases and J dropped 9 bases, with 24 bases sitting between them. CDR1 is SEHNR, CDR2 FQNEAQ, per germline (reference sequence).

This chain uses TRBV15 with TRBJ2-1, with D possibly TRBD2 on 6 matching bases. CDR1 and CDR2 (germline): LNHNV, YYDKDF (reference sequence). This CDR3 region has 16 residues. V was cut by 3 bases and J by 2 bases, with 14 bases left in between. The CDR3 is CATSSELASPYNEQFF. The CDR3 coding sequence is TGTGCCACCAGCAGCGAACTAGCCTCCCCCTACAATGAGCAGTTCTTC.

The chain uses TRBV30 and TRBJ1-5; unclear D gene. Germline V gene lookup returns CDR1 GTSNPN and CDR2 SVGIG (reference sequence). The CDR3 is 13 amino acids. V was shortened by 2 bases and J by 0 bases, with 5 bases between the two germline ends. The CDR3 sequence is CAWSPDSNQPQHF. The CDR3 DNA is TGTGCCTGGAGTCCTGATAGCAATCAGCCCCAGCATTTT.

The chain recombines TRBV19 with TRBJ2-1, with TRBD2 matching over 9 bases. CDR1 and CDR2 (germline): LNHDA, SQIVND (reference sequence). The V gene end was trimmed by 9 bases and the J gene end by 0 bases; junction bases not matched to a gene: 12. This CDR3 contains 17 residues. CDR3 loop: CASSPLLAGDSYNEQFF. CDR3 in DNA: TGTGCCAGCTCTCCCTTATTAGCGGGAGACTCCTACAATGAGCAGTTCTTC.

The CDR3 sequence: CASSFLDPPLNEQFF. CDR3 in DNA: TGTGCCAGCAGCTTCTTAGACCCCCCTCTCAATGAGCAGTTCTTC. This chain links TRBV7-9 with TRBJ2-1; D gene uncertain. Trimming stripped 3 bases from V and 6 bases from J, with 15 bases between. CDR3 length: 15 residues. Germline V gene data show CDR1 as SEHNR and CDR2 as FQNEAQ (reference sequence).

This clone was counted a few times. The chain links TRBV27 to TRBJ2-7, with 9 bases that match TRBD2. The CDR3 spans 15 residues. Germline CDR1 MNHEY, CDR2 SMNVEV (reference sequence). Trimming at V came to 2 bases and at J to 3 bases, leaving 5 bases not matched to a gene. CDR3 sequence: CASSLVAGENYEQYF. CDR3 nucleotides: TGTGCCAGCAGTTTAGTAGCGGGAGAGAACTACGAGCAGTACTTC.

The CDR3 nucleotides are TGTGCCTGGAGTCCGGGGGACACTGAAGCTTTCTTT. It is translated as CAWSPGDTEAFF. The chain links TRBV30 to TRBJ1-1; D may be TRBD1 (5 bases). The V gene's germline CDR1 is GTSNPN and CDR2 SVGIG (reference sequence). The CDR3 consists of 12 residues. Trimming stripped 2 bases from V and 3 bases from J, with 7 bases between.

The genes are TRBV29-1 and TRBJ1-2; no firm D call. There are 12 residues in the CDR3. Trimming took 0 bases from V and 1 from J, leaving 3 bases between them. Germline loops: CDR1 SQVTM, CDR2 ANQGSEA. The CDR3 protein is CSVEENNYGYTF. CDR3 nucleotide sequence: TGCAGCGTTGAAGAGAATAACTATGGCTACACCTTC.

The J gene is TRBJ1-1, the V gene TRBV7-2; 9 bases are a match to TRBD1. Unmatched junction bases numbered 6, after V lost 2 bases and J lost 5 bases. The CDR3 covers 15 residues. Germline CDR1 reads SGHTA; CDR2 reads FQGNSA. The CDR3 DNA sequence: TGTGCCAGCAGCTTAAAGGGACAGGGTGCGACTGAAGCTTTCTTT. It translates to CASSLKGQGATEAFF.

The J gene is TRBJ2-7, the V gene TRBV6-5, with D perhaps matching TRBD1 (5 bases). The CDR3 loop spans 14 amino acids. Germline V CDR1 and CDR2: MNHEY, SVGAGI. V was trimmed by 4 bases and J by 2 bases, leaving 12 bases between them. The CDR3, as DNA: TGTGCCAGCAGTTCTGGGGCGAGCGCCTACGAGCAGTACTTC. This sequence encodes CASSSGASAYEQYF.

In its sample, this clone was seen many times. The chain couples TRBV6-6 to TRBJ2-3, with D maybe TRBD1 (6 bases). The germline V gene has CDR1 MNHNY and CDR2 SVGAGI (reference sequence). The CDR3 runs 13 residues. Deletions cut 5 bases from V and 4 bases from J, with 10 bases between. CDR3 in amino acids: CASSGNRADTQYF. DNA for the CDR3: TGTGCCAGCAGTGGAAACAGGGCAGATACGCAGTATTTT.

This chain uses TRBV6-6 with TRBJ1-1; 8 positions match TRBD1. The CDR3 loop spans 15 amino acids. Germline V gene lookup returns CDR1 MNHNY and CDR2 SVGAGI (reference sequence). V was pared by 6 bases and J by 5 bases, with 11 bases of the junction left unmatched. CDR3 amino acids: CASRPPGQGRTEAFF. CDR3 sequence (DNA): TGTGCCAGCAGACCTCCCGGACAGGGCCGTACTGAAGCTTTCTTT.

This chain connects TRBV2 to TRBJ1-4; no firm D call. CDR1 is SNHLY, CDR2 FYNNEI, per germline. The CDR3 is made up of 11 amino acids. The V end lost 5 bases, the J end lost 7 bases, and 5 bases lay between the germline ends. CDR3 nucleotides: TGTGCCAGCAGTAGTTTTGAAAAACTGTTTTTT. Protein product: CASSSFEKLFF.

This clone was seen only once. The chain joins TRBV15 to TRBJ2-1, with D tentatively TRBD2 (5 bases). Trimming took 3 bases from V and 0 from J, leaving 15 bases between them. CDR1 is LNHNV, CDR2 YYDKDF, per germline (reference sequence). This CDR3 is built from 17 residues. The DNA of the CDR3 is TGTGCCACCAGCAGGCCAAGGGAGCGGAACTCCTACAATGAGCAGTTCTTC. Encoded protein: CATSRPRERNSYNEQFF.

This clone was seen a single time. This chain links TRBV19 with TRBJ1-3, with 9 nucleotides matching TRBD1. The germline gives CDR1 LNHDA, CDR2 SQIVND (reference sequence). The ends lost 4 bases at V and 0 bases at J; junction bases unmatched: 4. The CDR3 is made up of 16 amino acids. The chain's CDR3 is CASSTGQGGSGNTIYF. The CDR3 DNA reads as TGTGCCAGTAGTACGGGACAGGGCGGCTCTGGAAACACCATATATTTT.

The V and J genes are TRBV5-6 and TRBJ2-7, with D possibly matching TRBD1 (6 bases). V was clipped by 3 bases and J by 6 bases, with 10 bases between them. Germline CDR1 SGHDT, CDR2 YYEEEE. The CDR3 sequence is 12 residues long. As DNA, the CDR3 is TGTGCCAGCAGCTCAACAGGGATCGAGCAGTACTTC. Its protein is CASSSTGIEQYF.

The CDR3 here is CASSLSGNLYEQYF. The CDR3 DNA reads as TGTGCCAGCAGCCTTAGCGGGAATCTGTACGAGCAGTACTTC. The genes are TRBV7-2 and TRBJ2-7; TRBD2 matches at 8 bases. CDR1 and CDR2 from the germline V gene are SGHTA and FQGNSA. There are 14 residues in the CDR3. The trim removed 5 bases at V and 4 bases at J, leaving 7 bases unmatched.

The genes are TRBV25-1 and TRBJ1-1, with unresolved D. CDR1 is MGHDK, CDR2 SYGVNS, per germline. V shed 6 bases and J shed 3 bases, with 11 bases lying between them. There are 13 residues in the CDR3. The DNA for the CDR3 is TGTGCCAGCAGGCCGATTGGGGACACTGAAGCTTTCTTT. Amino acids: CASRPIGDTEAFF.

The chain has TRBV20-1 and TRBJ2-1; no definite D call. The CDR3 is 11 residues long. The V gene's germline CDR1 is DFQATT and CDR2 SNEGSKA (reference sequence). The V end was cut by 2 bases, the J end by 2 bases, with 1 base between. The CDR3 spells CSARPYNEQFF. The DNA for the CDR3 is TGCAGTGCTAGACCCTACAATGAGCAGTTCTTC.

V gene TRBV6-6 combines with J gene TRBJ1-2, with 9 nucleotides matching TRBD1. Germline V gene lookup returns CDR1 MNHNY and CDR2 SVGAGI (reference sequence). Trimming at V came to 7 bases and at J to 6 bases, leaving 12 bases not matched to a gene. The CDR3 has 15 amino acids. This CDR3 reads CASNPPDRGRDGYTF. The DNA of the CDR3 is TGTGCCAGCAACCCCCCGGACAGGGGAAGGGATGGCTACACCTTC.

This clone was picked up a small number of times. For the CDR3, the DNA is TGTGCCAGCAGCCCCCGGTGGGGCGGGAGGGTCTACGAGCAGTACTTC. Amino acid sequence: CASSPRWGGRVYEQYF. This chain links TRBV7-9 with TRBJ2-7; TRBD2 aligns across 9 bases. The J segment lost 3 bases and the V segment lost 5 bases, leaving 11 bases of the junction unmatched. From germline, CDR1 is SEHNR and CDR2 FQNEAQ (reference sequence). The length of the CDR3 is 16 residues.

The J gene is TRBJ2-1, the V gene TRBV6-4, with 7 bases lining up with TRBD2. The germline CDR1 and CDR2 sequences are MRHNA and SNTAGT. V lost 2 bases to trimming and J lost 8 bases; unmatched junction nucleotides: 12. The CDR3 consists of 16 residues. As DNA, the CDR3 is TGTGCCAGCAGTGACGGTAGGCGCGGTCGGGGGGATGAGCAGTTCTTC. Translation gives CASSDGRRGRGDEQFF.

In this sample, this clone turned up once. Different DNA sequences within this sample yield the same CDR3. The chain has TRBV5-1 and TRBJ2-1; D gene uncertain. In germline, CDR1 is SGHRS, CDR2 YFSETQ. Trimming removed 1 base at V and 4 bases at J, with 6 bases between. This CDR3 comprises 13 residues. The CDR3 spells CASSLNGYNEQFF. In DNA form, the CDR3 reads TGCGCCAGCAGCTTGAACGGATACAATGAGCAGTTCTTC.

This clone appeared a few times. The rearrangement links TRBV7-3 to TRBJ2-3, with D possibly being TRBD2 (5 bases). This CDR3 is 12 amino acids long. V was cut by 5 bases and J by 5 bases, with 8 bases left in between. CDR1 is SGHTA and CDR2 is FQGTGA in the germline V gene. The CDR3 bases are TGTGCCAGCAGCCCCCGGGGAGATACGCAGTATTTT. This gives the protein CASSPRGDTQYF.

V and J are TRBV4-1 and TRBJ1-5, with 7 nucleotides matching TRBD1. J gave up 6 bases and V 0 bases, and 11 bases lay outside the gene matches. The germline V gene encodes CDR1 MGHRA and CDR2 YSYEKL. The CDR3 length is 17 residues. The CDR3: CASSQDRTRDSTQPQHF. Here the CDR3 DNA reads TGCGCCAGCAGCCAAGACCGGACCCGGGACAGTACTCAGCCCCAGCATTTT.

This chain's CDR3 is CSVGEIKGRLRDTQYF. The CDR3 DNA reads as TGCAGCGTTGGGGAAATAAAGGGACGGCTGAGGGATACGCAGTATTTT. The chain links TRBV29-1 to TRBJ2-3, with D possibly called TRBD1 or TRBD2 (5 bases each). The V end lost 4 bases, the J end lost 6 bases, and 23 bases lay between the germline ends. From germline, CDR1 is SQVTM and CDR2 ANQGSEA. The length of the CDR3 is 16 residues.

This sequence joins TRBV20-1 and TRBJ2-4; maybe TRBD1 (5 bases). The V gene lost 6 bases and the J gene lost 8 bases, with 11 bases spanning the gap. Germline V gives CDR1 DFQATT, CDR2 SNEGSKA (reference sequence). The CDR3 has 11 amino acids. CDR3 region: CSARVLDIQYF. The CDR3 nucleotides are TGCAGTGCCAGGGTTTTGGACATTCAGTACTTC.